Given below is one T cell receptor beta chain in context. Its antigen is as yet unknown. Germline V gives CDR1 LNHDA, CDR2 SQIVND (reference sequence). Trimming removed 1 base at V and 1 base at J, with 4 bases between. The CDR3 consists of 13 residues. Participants who had HIV were, without exception, treated in the United States. The data originate from a study of long-term antiretroviral therapy in people with HIV. The immunoSEQ assay was v3.0, run at survey level. Measured with immunoSEQ multiplex PCR; TCRdb has only the in-frame clones, and not every one. The sample has some 25,000 clones; about 86% are singletons. Study-level points and caveats: The study found narrower CDR3 length ranges in HIV repertoires than in controls.

The receptor comes from a man aged 45-65 years with HIV. V and J are TRBV19 and TRBJ1-1; no firm D call. The sequencing used unsorted PBMCs, collected 1.2 years after starting antiretroviral therapy. The CDR3 region has the DNA TGTGCCAGTAGTATAGTATCGAACACTGAAGCTTTCTTT. Translating it yields CASSIVSNTEAFF.